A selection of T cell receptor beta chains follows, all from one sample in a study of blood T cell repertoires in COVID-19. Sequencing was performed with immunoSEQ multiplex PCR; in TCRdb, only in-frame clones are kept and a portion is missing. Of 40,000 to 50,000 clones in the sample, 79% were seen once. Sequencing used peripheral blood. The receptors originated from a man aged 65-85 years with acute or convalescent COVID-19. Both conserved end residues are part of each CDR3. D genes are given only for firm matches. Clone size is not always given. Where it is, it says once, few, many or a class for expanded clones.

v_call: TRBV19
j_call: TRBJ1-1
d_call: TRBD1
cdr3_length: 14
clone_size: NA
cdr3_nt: TGTGCCAGTAGTACCTGGACAGGGATCACTGAAGCTTTCTTT
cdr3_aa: CASSTWTGITEAFF

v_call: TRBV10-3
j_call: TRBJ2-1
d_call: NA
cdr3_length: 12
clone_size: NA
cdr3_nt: TGTGCCATCAGTGCCAGTGAAAATGAGCAGTTCTTC
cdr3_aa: CAISASENEQFF

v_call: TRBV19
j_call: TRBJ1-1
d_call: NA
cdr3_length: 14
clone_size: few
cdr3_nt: TGTGCCAGTTGGAGCCCGGGTCTCGGAGGTGAAGCTTTCTTT
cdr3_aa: CASWSPGLGGEAFF

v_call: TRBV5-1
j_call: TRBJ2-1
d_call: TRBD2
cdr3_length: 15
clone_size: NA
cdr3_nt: TGCGCCAGCAGCTCGGGACTAGCGAGCCTCAATGAGCAGTTCTTC
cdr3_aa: CASSSGLASLNEQFF

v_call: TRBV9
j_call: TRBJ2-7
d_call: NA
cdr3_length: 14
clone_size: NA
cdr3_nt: TGTGCCAGCAGCCCTAGGGAGTACAACTACGAGCAGTACTTC
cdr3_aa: CASSPREYNYEQYF

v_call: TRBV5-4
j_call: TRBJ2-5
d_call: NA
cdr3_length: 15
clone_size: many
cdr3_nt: TGTGCCAGCAGCTCAATCTTAGGCGGACAAGAGACCCAGTACTTC
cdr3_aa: CASSSILGGQETQYF

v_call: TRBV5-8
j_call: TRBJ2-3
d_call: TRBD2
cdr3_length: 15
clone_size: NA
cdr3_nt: TGTGCCAGCAGCATAGGACTAGAGAGCACAGATACGCAGTATTTT
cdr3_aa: CASSIGLESTDTQYF

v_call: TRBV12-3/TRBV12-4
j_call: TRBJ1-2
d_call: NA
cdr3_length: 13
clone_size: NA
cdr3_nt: TGTGCCAGCAGTTTATTGGCAGGGGTGGGCTACACCTTC
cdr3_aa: CASSLLAGVGYTF

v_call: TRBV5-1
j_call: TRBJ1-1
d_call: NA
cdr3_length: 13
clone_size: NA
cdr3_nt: TGCGCCAGCAGGAACGGGTCGAACACTGAAGCTTTCTTT
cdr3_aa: CASRNGSNTEAFF

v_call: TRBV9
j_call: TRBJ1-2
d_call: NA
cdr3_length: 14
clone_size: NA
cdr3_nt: TGTGCCAGCAGCGTAGCTCCAGGGAACTATGGCTACACCTTC
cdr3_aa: CASSVAPGNYGYTF

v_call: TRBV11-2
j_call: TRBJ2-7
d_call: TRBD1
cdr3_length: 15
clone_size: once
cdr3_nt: TGTGCCAGCAGTCTTGGGACAGGGGGGAACTACGAGCAGTACTTC
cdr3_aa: CASSLGTGGNYEQYF

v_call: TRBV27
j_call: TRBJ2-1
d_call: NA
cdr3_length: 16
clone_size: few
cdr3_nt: TGTGCCAGCAGCCCTATTTTGCGGGGTTCCTACAATGAGCAGTTCTTC
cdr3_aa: CASSPILRGSYNEQFF

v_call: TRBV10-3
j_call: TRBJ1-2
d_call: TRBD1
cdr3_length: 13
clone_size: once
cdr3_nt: TGTGCCAGTCAATTGACAGGGGACTATGGCTACACCTTC
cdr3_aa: CASQLTGDYGYTF

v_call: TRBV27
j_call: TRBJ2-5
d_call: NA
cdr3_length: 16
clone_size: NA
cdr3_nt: TGTGCCAGCAGTTCTCGAGGAGGGACCGATCAAGAGACCCAGTACTTC
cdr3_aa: CASSSRGGTDQETQYF

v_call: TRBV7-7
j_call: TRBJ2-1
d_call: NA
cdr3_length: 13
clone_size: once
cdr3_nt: TGTGCCAGCAGCCCACAGGTCTCTCCTGAGCAGTTCTTC
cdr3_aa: CASSPQVSPEQFF

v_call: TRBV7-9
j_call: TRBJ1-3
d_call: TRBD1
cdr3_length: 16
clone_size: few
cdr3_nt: TGTGCCAGCAGCAAGCGACAGGGAAATTCTGGAAACACCATATATTTT
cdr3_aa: CASSKRQGNSGNTIYF

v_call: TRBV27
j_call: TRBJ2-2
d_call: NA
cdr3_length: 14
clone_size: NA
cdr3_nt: TGTGCCAGCAGTTTAGGTTCTTCGGCCGGGGAGCTGTTTTTT
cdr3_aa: CASSLGSSAGELFF

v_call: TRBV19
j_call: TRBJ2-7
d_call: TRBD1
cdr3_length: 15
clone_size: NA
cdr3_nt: TGTGCCAGTAGGAACACCGGGACAGGTCGAAACGAGCAGTACTTC
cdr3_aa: CASRNTGTGRNEQYF

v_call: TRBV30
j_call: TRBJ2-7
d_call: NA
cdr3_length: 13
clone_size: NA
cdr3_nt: TGTGCCTGGACAGTACAAGGACTCACCGAGCAGTACTTC
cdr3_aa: CAWTVQGLTEQYF

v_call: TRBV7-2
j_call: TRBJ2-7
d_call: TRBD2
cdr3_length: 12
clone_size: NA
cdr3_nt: TGTGCCAGCGGGACTAGCGGGAACAAGCAGTACTTC
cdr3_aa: CASGTSGNKQYF

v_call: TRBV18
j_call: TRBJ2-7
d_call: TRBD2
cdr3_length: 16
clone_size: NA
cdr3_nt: TGTGCCAGCTCACCAGGACTAGCGGGAAGCTCCTACGAGCAGTACTTC
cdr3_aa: CASSPGLAGSSYEQYF

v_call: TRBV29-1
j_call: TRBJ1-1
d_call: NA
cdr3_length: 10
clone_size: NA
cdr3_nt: TGCAGCGCCGTGAACACTGAAGCTTTCTTT
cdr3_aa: CSAVNTEAFF

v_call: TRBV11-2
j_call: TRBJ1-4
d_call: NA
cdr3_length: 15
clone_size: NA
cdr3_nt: TGTGCCAGCAGCTTAGATCCGGGGATGGATGAAAAACTGTTTTTT
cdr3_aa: CASSLDPGMDEKLFF

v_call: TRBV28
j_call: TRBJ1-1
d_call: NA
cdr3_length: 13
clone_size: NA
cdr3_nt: TGTGCCAGCAGGGAATTCCGGGATCTAAAAGCTTTCTTT
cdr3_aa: CASREFRDLKAFF

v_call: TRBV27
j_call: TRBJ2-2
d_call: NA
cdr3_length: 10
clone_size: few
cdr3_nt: TGCGGTGGGGGCCCCGGGGAGCTGTTTTTT
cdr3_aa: CGGGPGELFF

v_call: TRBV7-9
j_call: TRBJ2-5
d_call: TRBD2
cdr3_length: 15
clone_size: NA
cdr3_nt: TGTGCCAGCAGCTTAGAGTCTAGCGGGTCAGAGACCCAGTACTTC
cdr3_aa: CASSLESSGSETQYF

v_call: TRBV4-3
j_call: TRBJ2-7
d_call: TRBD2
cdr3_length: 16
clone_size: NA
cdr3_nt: TGCGCCAGCAGCCAGCAGGGACTAGCGGGGTCCTACGAGCAGTACTTC
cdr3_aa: CASSQQGLAGSYEQYF

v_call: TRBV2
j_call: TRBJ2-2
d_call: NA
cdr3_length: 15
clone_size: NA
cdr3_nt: TGTGCCAGCAGTGAATTGGGCATCGCGGGCGGGGAGCTGTTTTTT
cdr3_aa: CASSELGIAGGELFF

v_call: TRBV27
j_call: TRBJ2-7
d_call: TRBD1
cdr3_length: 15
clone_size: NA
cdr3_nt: TGTGCCAGCACCAAATATGGACAGGGACCCTACGAGCAGTACTTC
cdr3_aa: CASTKYGQGPYEQYF

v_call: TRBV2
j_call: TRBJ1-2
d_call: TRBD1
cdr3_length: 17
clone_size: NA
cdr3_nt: TGTGCCAGCAGTCCTCAGACAGGGTATCTAGCAGGGTATGGCTACACCTTC
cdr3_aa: CASSPQTGYLAGYGYTF

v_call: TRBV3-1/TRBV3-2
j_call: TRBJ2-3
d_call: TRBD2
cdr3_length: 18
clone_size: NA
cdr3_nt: TGTGCCAGCAGCCAAGGACTAGCGGGGGCGCTAAGCACAGATACGCAGTATTTT
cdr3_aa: CASSQGLAGALSTDTQYF

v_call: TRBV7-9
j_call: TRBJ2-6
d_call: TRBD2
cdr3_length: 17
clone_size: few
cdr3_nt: TGTGCCAGCAGCTTAGGAGTTAGCGGGATGGGGGCCAACGTCCTGACTTTC
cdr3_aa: CASSLGVSGMGANVLTF

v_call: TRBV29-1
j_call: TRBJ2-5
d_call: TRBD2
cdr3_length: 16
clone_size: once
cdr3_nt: TGCAGCGTTGAGGCTAGCGGGGGACGGTACCAAGAGACCCAGTACTTC
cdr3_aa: CSVEASGGRYQETQYF

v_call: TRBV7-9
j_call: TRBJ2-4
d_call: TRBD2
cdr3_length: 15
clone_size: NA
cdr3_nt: TGTGCCAGCAGCTTAGAGCGGGAAGCCAAAAACATTCAGTACTTC
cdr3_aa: CASSLEREAKNIQYF

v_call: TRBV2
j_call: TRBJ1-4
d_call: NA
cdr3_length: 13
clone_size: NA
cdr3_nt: TGTGCCAGCAGTGATGGACTGGGGGAAAAACTGTTTTTT
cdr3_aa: CASSDGLGEKLFF

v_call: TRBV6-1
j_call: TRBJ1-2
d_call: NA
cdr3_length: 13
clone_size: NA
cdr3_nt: TGTGCCAGCAGTGAAATTGGGGAGCGGGGCTACACCTTC
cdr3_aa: CASSEIGERGYTF

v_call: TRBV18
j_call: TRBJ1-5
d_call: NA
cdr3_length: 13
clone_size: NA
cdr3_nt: TGTGCCAGCTCACCACAGGGGAATCAGCCCCAGCATTTT
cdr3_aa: CASSPQGNQPQHF

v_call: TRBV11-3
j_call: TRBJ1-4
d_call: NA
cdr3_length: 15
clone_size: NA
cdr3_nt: TGTGCCAGCAGCGGTAAGGGGCACTGGAATGAAAAACTGTTTTTT
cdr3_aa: CASSGKGHWNEKLFF

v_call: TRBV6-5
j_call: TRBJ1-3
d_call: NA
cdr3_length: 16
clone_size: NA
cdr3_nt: TGTGCCAGCAGTTCAGAAACCAGGGGAACTGGAAACACCATATATTTT
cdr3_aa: CASSSETRGTGNTIYF

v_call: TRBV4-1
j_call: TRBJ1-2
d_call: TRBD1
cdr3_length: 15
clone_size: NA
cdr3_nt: TGCGCCAGCAGCCCGGGACAGGGGATGGACTATGGCTACACCTTC
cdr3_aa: CASSPGQGMDYGYTF